The clone carrying this TCR beta chain was counted between two and nine times. Its antigen remains unidentified. Donors each provided approximately 9.6 milliliters of peripheral blood. This specimen comes from a study of blood T cells in healthy people across ages. General observations from the study: Reliance upon unsorted PBMCs precluded definitive naive versus antigen-experienced comparison.

The CDR3 loop spans 15 amino acids. The germline V gene encodes CDR1 SEHNR and CDR2 FQNEAQ (reference sequence). The J segment lost 8 bases and the V segment lost 5 bases, leaving 9 bases of the junction unmatched. Together with a sample-barcoded 5' primer, a J-beta primer mix was included in a second PCR lasting about 6 to 11 cycles. TCRdb itself ran the 5' RACE reads through MiXCR, one entry per CDR3 protein. The profile shows 1.8 million or so distinct CDR3 sequences, about two fifths of them singletons. The sequence was obtained from a human donor in good health. V usage is TRBV7-9 and J usage is TRBJ2-4; 10 nucleotides line up with TRBD1. Material: blood. The CDR3 is CASSTFATGGHIQYF. In nucleotides, the CDR3 is TGTGCCAGCAGCACCTTCGCGACAGGGGGCCACATTCAGTACTTC. The variable domain in full, with the rest retrieved from reference TRBV7-9 and TRBJ2-4, is DTGVSQNPRHKITKRGQNVTFRCDPISEHNRLYWYRQTLGQGPEFLTYFQNEAQLEKSRLLSDRFSAERPKGSFSTLEIQRTEQGDSAMYLCASSTFATGGHIQYFGAGTRLSVL.